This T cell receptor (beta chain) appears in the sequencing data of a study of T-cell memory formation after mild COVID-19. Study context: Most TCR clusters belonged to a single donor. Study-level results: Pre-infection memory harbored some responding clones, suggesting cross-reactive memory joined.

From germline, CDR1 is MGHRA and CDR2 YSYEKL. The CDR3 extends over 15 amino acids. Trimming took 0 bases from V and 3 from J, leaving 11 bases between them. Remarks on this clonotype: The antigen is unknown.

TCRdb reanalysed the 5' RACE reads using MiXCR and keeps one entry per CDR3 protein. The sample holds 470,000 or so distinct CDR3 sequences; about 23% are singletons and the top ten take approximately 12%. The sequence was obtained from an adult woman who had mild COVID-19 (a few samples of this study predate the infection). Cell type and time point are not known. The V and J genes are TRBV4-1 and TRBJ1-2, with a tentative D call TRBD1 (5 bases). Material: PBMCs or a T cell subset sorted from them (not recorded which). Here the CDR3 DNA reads TGCGCCAGCAGCCAAGACATCCTGGGGGACTATGGCTACACCTTC. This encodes CASSQDILGDYGYTF.